Listed below are T cell receptor beta chains from one sample, sequenced in a study of early T cells in non-severe SARS-CoV-2 infection. TCRdb reprocessed the 5' RACE reads via MiXCR and lists one record per CDR3 protein. The sample lists some 58,000 distinct CDR3 sequences; about 11% were seen once. The sequenced sample was whole blood, obtained at baseline. The origin of the receptors is an adult who was a healthcare worker with PCR-confirmed SARS-CoV-2 infection or an uninfected control (not recorded which). Each CDR3 is given with its conserved first and last residue. Fields, in order: J gene, clone size, V gene, D gene, CDR3 DNA, CDR3 protein. The D gene is left open where the match is weak. Some rows have no size entry. The others give once, few or many, or a class for an expanded clone.

J gene: TRBJ1-1
clone size: .
V gene: TRBV7-3
D gene: .
CDR3 DNA: TGTGCCAGCAGCGAAGCTCCACAGGGCCTCACTGAAGCTTTCTTT
CDR3 protein: CASSEAPQGLTEAFF

J gene: TRBJ2-4
clone size: few
V gene: TRBV3-1
D gene: TRBD1
CDR3 DNA: TGTGCCAGCAGCCCGGTCCCCGGGACAGAGGAAAACATTCAGTACTTC
CDR3 protein: CASSPVPGTEENIQYF

J gene: TRBJ2-7
clone size: .
V gene: TRBV10-3
D gene: .
CDR3 DNA: TGTGCCATCAGTGTGGGGGGCGCGAACCACGAGCAGTACTTC
CDR3 protein: CAISVGGANHEQYF

J gene: TRBJ1-5
clone size: .
V gene: TRBV6-2/TRBV6-3
D gene: .
CDR3 DNA: TGTGCCAGCAGTTACTGGGACGGTGGTAAGAGTGCCCAGCATTTT
CDR3 protein: CASSYWDGGKSAQHF

J gene: TRBJ2-7
clone size: few
V gene: TRBV4-3
D gene: TRBD1
CDR3 DNA: TGCGCCAGCAGCCAAGGACCGACAGGGACCCGGTACGAGCAGTACTTC
CDR3 protein: CASSQGPTGTRYEQYF

J gene: TRBJ1-1
clone size: many
V gene: TRBV6-5
D gene: TRBD1
CDR3 DNA: TGTGCCAGCAGCCTCGACCGGGACAGGGTGAACACTGAAGCTTTCTTT
CDR3 protein: CASSLDRDRVNTEAFF

J gene: TRBJ1-2
clone size: many
V gene: TRBV20-1
D gene: .
CDR3 DNA: TGCAGTGCCACGGAGGGCGCTTGGGGCTACACCTTC
CDR3 protein: CSATEGAWGYTF

J gene: TRBJ2-5
clone size: many
V gene: TRBV10-3
D gene: TRBD1
CDR3 DNA: TGTGCCATCAGCCCGGGACAGAAGCAAGAGACCCAGTACTTC
CDR3 protein: CAISPGQKQETQYF

J gene: TRBJ2-3
clone size: few
V gene: TRBV6-2/TRBV6-3
D gene: .
CDR3 DNA: TGTGCCAGCAGGAGGTCGGCCACAGATACGCAGTATTTT
CDR3 protein: CASRRSATDTQYF

J gene: TRBJ1-6
clone size: .
V gene: TRBV20-1
D gene: .
CDR3 DNA: TGCAGTGCTAGACAGGGTCAGTCGAGATCACCCCTCCACTTT
CDR3 protein: CSARQGQSRSPLHF

J gene: TRBJ1-6
clone size: few
V gene: TRBV12-3/TRBV12-4
D gene: .
CDR3 DNA: TGTGCCAGCAGCCCTCGACAGAATTCACCCCTCCACTTT
CDR3 protein: CASSPRQNSPLHF